This T cell receptor beta chain comes out of a study of OX40 agonist ivuxolimab in advanced cancers. Across the study: Partial responses were achieved by three patients, of whom one had hepatocellular carcinoma and two had cutaneous melanoma.

Study conclusions and caveats: With doses of 0.1 to 3.0 mg/kg, CD4+ and CD8+ blood T cells had undergone clonal expansion by week 6.

Worth noting for this clone: Antigen: not known.

The V end was cut by 4 bases, the J end by 4 bases, with 14 bases between. From germline, CDR1 is MNHNY and CDR2 SVGAGI (reference sequence). The CDR3 loop spans 15 amino acids. Repertoires were generated with immunoSEQ multiplex PCR, while TCRdb's copy carries only in-frame clones and drops some. The data show roughly 42,000 clones, about 89% seen once. Sequencing was performed on CD4+ or CD8+ T cells sorted from blood, taken in a trial of the OX40 agonist ivuxolimab. This rearrangement joins TRBV6-6 to TRBJ2-1, with D possibly being TRBD1 (7 bases). The sequence was collected from an adult with an advanced solid tumor such as melanoma, head and neck, liver or kidney cancer. The CDR3 DNA follows: TGTGCCAGCAGTTCGACCGGGGGACAGTACAATGAGCAGTTCTTC. Translated: CASSSTGGQYNEQFF.